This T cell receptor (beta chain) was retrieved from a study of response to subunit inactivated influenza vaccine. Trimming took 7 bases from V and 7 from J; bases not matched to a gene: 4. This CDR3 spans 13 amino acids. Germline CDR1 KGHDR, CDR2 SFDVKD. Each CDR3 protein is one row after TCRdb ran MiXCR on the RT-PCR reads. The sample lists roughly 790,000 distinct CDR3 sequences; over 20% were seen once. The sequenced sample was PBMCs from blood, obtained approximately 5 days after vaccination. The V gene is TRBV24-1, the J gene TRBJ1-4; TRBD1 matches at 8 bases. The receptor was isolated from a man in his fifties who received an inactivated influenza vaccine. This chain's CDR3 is CATSRGPGEKLFF. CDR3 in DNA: TGTGCCACCAGCAGGGGGCCTGGTGAAAAACTGTTTTTT.